The 19 T cell receptor beta chains given below trace back to one sample, sequenced in a study of blood T cell repertoires in COVID-19. Clones were read by immunoSEQ multiplex PCR, and TCRdb kept only the in-frame ones, dropping some. The sample includes about 280,000 clones, around four fifths of them seen just once. Sample: peripheral blood. Every receptor here comes from a woman aged 45-59 years who had recovered from COVID-19.

J is TRBJ2-1 and V is TRBV15; TRBD1 matches 7 bases. This CDR3 contains 17 residues. CDR1 is LNHNV and CDR2 is YYDKDF in the germline V gene (reference sequence). After removal of 5 bases from V and 0 bases from J, the junction contained 10 bases not matched to a gene. CDR3 loop: CATSLNRGRSSYNEQFF. The CDR3 nucleotides read TGTGCCACCAGCCTAAACAGGGGTCGAAGCTCCTACAATGAGCAGTTCTTC.

This chain connects TRBV25-1 to TRBJ1-1; the D is unclear. V shed 2 bases and J shed 3 bases, with 4 bases lying between them. CDR3 length: 12 amino acids. The germline gives CDR1 MGHDK, CDR2 SYGVNS. The CDR3 loop is CASSEGHTEAFF. DNA for the CDR3: TGTGCCAGCAGTGAAGGCCACACTGAAGCTTTCTTT. Combining the CDR3 with reference TRBV25-1 and TRBJ1-1 gives the whole variable domain EADIYQTPRYLVIGTGKKITLECSQTMGHDKMYWYQQDPGMELHLIHYSYGVNSTEKGDLSSESTVSRIRTEHFPLTLESARPSHTSQYLCASSEGHTEAFFGQGTRLTVV.

This chain joins TRBV4-3 and TRBJ1-1; TRBD1 matches 7 bases. Germline V gene sequence: CDR1 LGHNA, CDR2 YSLEER. This CDR3 is 15 amino acids long. J gave up 5 bases and V 2 bases, and 8 bases lay outside the gene matches. The CDR3 DNA follows: TGCGCCAGCAGCCAAATACACACAGGGGAGACTGAAGCTTTCTTT. Its translation is CASSQIHTGETEAFF.

V is TRBV29-1 and J is TRBJ1-4, with no clear D. This CDR3 is built from 11 residues. With 4 bases removed from V and 5 bases from J, the gap between germline ends came to 5 bases. Germline CDR1 and CDR2: SQVTM and ANQGSEA. DNA for the CDR3: TGCAGCGTTGCGCGGAATGAAAAACTGTTTTTT. Amino acid sequence: CSVARNEKLFF.

The genes are TRBV9 and TRBJ1-6, with no clear D. Deletions cut 0 bases from V and 0 bases from J, with 10 bases between. This CDR3 contains 17 residues. Germline CDR1 reads SGDLS; CDR2 reads YYNGEE. DNA of the CDR3: TGTGCCAGCAGCGTAGCTAGGAACGGCTCCTATAATTCACCCCTCCACTTT. Residues: CASSVARNGSYNSPLHF.

V and J are TRBV27 and TRBJ2-7, with D perhaps matching TRBD1 (5 bases). Trimming left V 5 bases short and J 4 bases short, with 18 bases between. In germline, CDR1 is MNHEY, CDR2 SMNVEV (reference sequence). This CDR3 is built from 15 residues. CDR3 sequence: CASSPLTVQAYEQYF. CDR3 coding DNA: TGTGCCAGCAGTCCCTTGACAGTTCAGGCGTACGAGCAGTACTTC.

V and J are TRBV12-3 or TRBV12-4 and TRBJ1-2; TRBD1 is a possible D gene (5 bases). CDR3 length equals 13 residues. The ends were cut back, 4 bases at V and 8 bases at J, with 14 bases in the middle. CDR3 amino acids: CASSYGGSGGYTF. For the CDR3, the DNA is TGTGCCAGCAGTTACGGGGGTTCGGGCGGCTACACCTTC.

This chain uses TRBV24-1 with TRBJ2-1; 7 nucleotides line up with TRBD1. The CDR3 is made up of 16 amino acids. The V gene's germline CDR1 is KGHDR and CDR2 SFDVKD. With 5 bases clipped from V and 1 base from J, the junction kept 7 bases outside the gene matches. The CDR3 loop reads CATSGQTGKSYNEQFF. The CDR3 DNA follows: TGTGCCACCAGTGGCCAGACAGGGAAATCCTACAATGAGCAGTTCTTC.

This chain uses TRBV27 with TRBJ2-5, with TRBD2 as a possible D gene (5 bases). The CDR3 sequence is 13 residues long. Germline V gives CDR1 MNHEY, CDR2 SMNVEV (reference sequence). Trimming took off 8 bases at V and 1 base at J, with 11 bases between the two ends. The CDR3 DNA follows: TGTGCCAGCTCCCCGGGGTTCCAAGAGACCCAGTACTTC. Translating it yields CASSPGFQETQYF.

The chain joins TRBV3-1 (or the pseudogene TRBV3-2) to TRBJ2-1, with a tentative D call TRBD2 (6 bases). CDR3 length: 17 residues. V was pared by 2 bases and J by 1 base, with 15 bases between. Germline V gene sequence: CDR1 LGHDT, CDR2 YNNKEL (reference sequence). The CDR3 DNA reads as TGTGCCAGCAGCCAATCTGTCTGGGAGGAATCCTACAATGAGCAGTTCTTC. Translated, it gives CASSQSVWEESYNEQFF.

The V call is TRBV5-1, the J call TRBJ2-5; 8 bases match TRBD2. From germline, CDR1 is SGHRS and CDR2 YFSETQ. The CDR3 has 15 residues. With V trimmed by 2 bases and J by 2 bases, 5 bases remained unmatched. This CDR3 is CASSFTSGVQETQYF. CDR3 DNA sequence: TGCGCCAGCAGCTTCACTAGCGGAGTTCAAGAGACCCAGTACTTC.

This chain connects TRBV7-2 to TRBJ2-7; 7 bases are a match to TRBD2. The V gene's germline CDR1 is SGHTA and CDR2 FQGNSA. There are 15 residues in the CDR3. This CDR3 reads CATKNGAGVLNEQYF. The CDR3 DNA reads TGTGCGACTAAAAATGGCGCGGGAGTGCTCAATGAGCAGTACTTC.

This chain connects TRBV5-4 to TRBJ2-4; 11 nucleotides line up with TRBD1. Looked up from germline, CDR1 is SGHNT and CDR2 is YYREEE (reference sequence). The trim removed 2 bases at V and 2 bases at J, leaving 9 bases unmatched. The CDR3 runs to 18 residues. The CDR3 region is CASSLGTGGGGTKNIQYF. The CDR3 nucleotides are TGTGCCAGCAGCTTAGGGACAGGGGGAGGTGGCACCAAAAACATTCAGTACTTC.

Within the sample, this clone is medium-sized. The chain carries TRBV7-2 and TRBJ1-3, with D unresolved. The germline V gene encodes CDR1 SGHTA and CDR2 FQGNSA. This CDR3 spans 12 amino acids. The V and J ends lost 11 bases and 4 bases respectively, with 12 bases between them. The CDR3 sequence: CASESEGNTIYF. CDR3 coding DNA: TGTGCCTCGGAATCGGAGGGAAACACCATATATTTT.

This sequence joins TRBV29-1 and TRBJ2-7; 11 nucleotides line up with TRBD2. This CDR3 comprises 14 residues. Per the germline V gene, CDR1 is SQVTM and CDR2 is ANQGSEA. J gave up 6 bases and V 3 bases, and 7 bases lay outside the gene matches. Here the CDR3 reads CSVERLAGGGEQYF. The CDR3 nucleotides are TGCAGCGTTGAGCGCCTAGCGGGGGGTGGCGAGCAGTACTTC.

The V gene is TRBV19, the J gene TRBJ2-5, with TRBD2 identical over 9 bases. V lost 4 bases to trimming and J lost 2 bases; unmatched junction nucleotides: 11. Germline CDR1 LNHDA, CDR2 SQIVND (reference sequence). The CDR3 totals 17 residues. DNA of the CDR3: TGTGCCAGTAGTAAGGGAGGTGTCCTAGCGGGACAAGAGACCCAGTACTTC. Residues: CASSKGGVLAGQETQYF.

CDR3 amino acids: CASSPSGGVIQETQYF. DNA of the CDR3: TGTGCCAGCAGTCCCTCGGGCGGGGTGATACAAGAGACCCAGTACTTC. This chain uses TRBV28 with TRBJ2-5, with TRBD2 as a possible D gene (6 bases). V was clipped by 5 bases and J by 2 bases, with 18 bases between them. Germline CDR1 is MDHEN and CDR2 is SYDVKM. This CDR3 spans 16 amino acids.

The chain recombines TRBV10-2 with TRBJ2-1; the D is unclear. The ends were cut back, 3 bases at V and 8 bases at J, with 14 bases in the middle. Germline assignment: CDR1 WSHSY and CDR2 SAAADI. This CDR3 has 14 residues. The CDR3 bases are TGCGCCAGCAGTGAACCGAGTTTAGCCGATGAGCAGTTCTTC. It specifies CASSEPSLADEQFF.

V and J are TRBV30 and TRBJ1-5; D may be TRBD1 (5 bases). V lost 2 bases to trimming and J lost 7 bases, with 15 bases between them. Germline V gives CDR1 GTSNPN, CDR2 SVGIG (reference sequence). The CDR3 extends over 14 amino acids. The CDR3 region is CAWSPDGDSQPQHF. DNA for the CDR3: TGTGCCTGGAGTCCGGACGGAGACAGCCAGCCCCAGCATTTT.